This T cell receptor beta chain was recorded in a study of T cell clonotyping in hematopoietic cell transplantation. Generated by immunoSEQ multiplex PCR, the TCRdb table keeps only in-frame clones and is missing some. The sample has 10,000 to 14,000 clones; 89% are singletons. The junction had 1 base not matched to a gene; V was cut back by 1 base and J by 5 bases. Germline values: CDR1 SEHNR, CDR2 FQNEAQ (reference sequence). The CDR3 covers 13 residues. Overall study findings and caveats: No sorting was done, leaving CD4 and CD8 contributions mixed. Higher Inverse Simpson Index values in graft donor and pretransplant recipient predicted broader posttransplant TCR diversity. After transplant, recipient diversity fell while pathologically expanded clonotypes grew through day 180. Few recipient clonotypes overlapped donors; over 97% were de novo at given depth.

About this clone itself: Its specificity is unknown.

V usage is TRBV7-9 and J usage is TRBJ2-5; 7 bases align to TRBD1. The source material was PBMCs, sampled 100 days after allogeneic stem cell transplant. This TCR was sampled from an older female patient who had an allogeneic stem cell transplant from an unrelated donor, so the T cells may come from the graft donor. Some clones in this sample may be carry-over from other donors' samples. CDR3 sequence: CASSLEGGETQYF. For the CDR3, the DNA is TGTGCCAGCAGCTTAGAAGGGGGCGAGACCCAGTACTTC.